The 27 T cell receptor beta chains below come from one sample, sequenced in a study of blood T cell repertoires in COVID-19 (dated by TCRdb to 2020 to 2021). Libraries were constructed by the immunoSEQ multiplex PCR assay. Here the immuneACCESS table is served through TCRdb, limited to in-frame sequences with V and J called. Missing clones are a known gap in these copies; in checked studies unresolved V genes cover under half, and the rest lacks a known reason. The sample table holds over 250,000 clones, of which over 80% were seen once. 5.5% to 8% of the sample rests with the top ten. Sequencing was carried out using peripheral blood. The receptors stem from a woman aged 50 to 60 with COVID-19, enrolled during active disease.

V is TRBV20-1 and J is TRBJ2-2; no clear D. V was cut by 3 bases and J by 0 bases, with 11 bases left in between. The CDR3 sequence is 15 residues long. CDR1 DFQATT and CDR2 SNEGSKA come from the germline V gene (reference sequence). CDR3 region: CSASRRLTNTGELFF. The CDR3 DNA reads as TGCAGTGCTAGTCGAAGACTTACGAACACCGGGGAGCTGTTTTTT.

V and J are TRBV11-3 and TRBJ2-7, with 9 bases identical to TRBD1. V was clipped by 5 bases and J by 7 bases; unmatched bases: 9. Germline loops: CDR1 SGHNT, CDR2 YENEEA. The CDR3 contains 14 residues. The chain's CDR3 is CASSGTGTGREQYF. CDR3 DNA: TGTGCCAGCAGCGGAACCGGGACAGGGAGGGAGCAGTACTTC.

This chain connects TRBV2 to TRBJ1-1; TRBD1 aligns across 8 bases. The CDR3 loop spans 14 amino acids. With 6 bases clipped from V and 3 bases from J, the junction kept 6 bases outside the gene matches. The V gene's germline CDR1 is SNHLY and CDR2 FYNNEI. The CDR3 here is CASRPQGAHTEAFF. CDR3 nucleotides: TGTGCCAGCAGGCCGCAGGGGGCTCACACTGAAGCTTTCTTT. The variable domain in full, completed from reference TRBV2 and TRBJ1-1, reads EPEVTQTPSHQVTQMGQEVILRCVPISNHLYFYWYRQILGQKVEFLVSFYNNEISEKSEIFDDQFSVERPDGSNFTLKIRSTKLEDSAMYFCASRPQGAHTEAFFGQGTRLTVV.

The chain recombines TRBV27 with TRBJ1-1; 8 positions match TRBD1. This CDR3 contains 15 residues. Germline-derived CDR1 and CDR2 are MNHEY and SMNVEV (reference sequence). Trimming took 5 bases from V and 0 from J; bases not matched to a gene: 5. The chain's CDR3 is CASSRRTGMNTEAFF. The DNA of the CDR3 is TGTGCCAGCAGTAGGCGGACAGGGATGAACACTGAAGCTTTCTTT.

CDR3 coding DNA: TGTGCCAGCAGCTTTCAGGGAACCTACAATGAGCAGTTCTTC. The encoded protein is CASSFQGTYNEQFF. This chain joins TRBV7-6 and TRBJ2-1; a possible D gene is TRBD1 (5 bases). The V gene lost 3 bases and the J gene lost 2 bases, with 8 bases spanning the gap. Per the germline V gene, CDR1 is SGHVS and CDR2 is FNYEAQ. The CDR3 covers 14 residues.

V usage is TRBV11-2 and J usage is TRBJ1-1; D gene uncertain. In germline, CDR1 is SGHAT, CDR2 FQNNGV. V lost 1 base to trimming and J lost 1 base, with 4 bases between them. The CDR3 has 13 residues. The CDR3 DNA sequence: TGTGCCAGCAGCTTAGGGGCGAACACTGAAGCTTTCTTT. This translates into CASSLGANTEAFF.

This chain uses TRBV6-5 with TRBJ2-3; 9 bases align to TRBD1. The CDR3 extends over 15 amino acids. V dropped 6 bases and J dropped 5; count of bases not matched to a gene: 9. The germline gives CDR1 MNHEY, CDR2 SVGAGI. The chain's CDR3 is CASSLGQGMVDTQYF. The CDR3 DNA is TGTGCCAGCAGCCTCGGACAGGGGATGGTAGATACGCAGTATTTT.

The chain combines TRBV19 with TRBJ1-5, with D tentatively TRBD1 (5 bases). The CDR3 is 15 residues long. V lost 1 base and J 6 bases, leaving 13 bases between the germline ends. Germline V gene data show CDR1 as LNHDA and CDR2 as SQIVND (reference sequence). CDR3 in DNA: TGTGCCAGTAGTATAGGCCGGCAGGGAAGTCAGCCCCAGCATTTT. Residues: CASSIGRQGSQPQHF.

The chain uses TRBV6-1 and TRBJ2-2; no firm D call. Germline V gene data show CDR1 as MNHNS and CDR2 as SASEGT. The CDR3 sequence is 17 residues long. Trimming pared 0 bases from V and 0 bases from J, leaving 11 bases between. In DNA form, the CDR3 reads TGTGCCAGCAGTGAAGCTCCCCAGCGAACGAACACCGGGGAGCTGTTTTTT. Its protein product is CASSEAPQRTNTGELFF.

The V gene is TRBV28, the J gene TRBJ2-7; 7 bases match TRBD1. The germline gives CDR1 MDHEN, CDR2 SYDVKM. The V segment lost 2 bases and the J segment 3 bases; nucleotides outside the gene matches: 7. The CDR3 has 15 residues. CDR3 sequence: CASSLGGNRGYEQYF. CDR3 nucleotide sequence: TGTGCCAGCAGTTTAGGAGGTAACAGGGGCTACGAGCAGTACTTC.

This chain links TRBV19 with TRBJ1-1; TRBD1 agrees at 8 bases. Germline values: CDR1 LNHDA, CDR2 SQIVND (reference sequence). The J segment lost 4 bases and the V segment lost 6 bases, leaving 10 bases of the junction unmatched. The CDR3 contains 15 residues. The CDR3 region is CASRSGGAGVTEAFF. In nucleotides, the CDR3 is TGTGCCAGTAGATCAGGGGGCGCCGGGGTCACTGAAGCTTTCTTT.

The genes are TRBV2 and TRBJ2-5; D unresolved. Between the trimmed V and J ends, which lost 5 bases and 9 bases, there was a span of 19 bases. The CDR3 contains 14 residues. The germline CDR1 and CDR2 sequences are SNHLY and FYNNEI. CDR3: CASSTGSARSSQYF. The DNA of the CDR3 is TGTGCCAGCAGTACCGGCTCTGCGAGGAGTTCCCAGTACTTC. The entire variable domain, with the rest obtained from reference TRBV2 and TRBJ2-5, is as follows: EPEVTQTPSHQVTQMGQEVILRCVPISNHLYFYWYRQILGQKVEFLVSFYNNEISEKSEIFDDQFSVERPDGSNFTLKIRSTKLEDSAMYFCASSTGSARSSQYFGPGTRLLVL.

The V and J genes are TRBV11-2 and TRBJ2-1; 13 bases agree with TRBD2. Per the germline V gene, CDR1 is SGHAT and CDR2 is FQNNGV. The J segment lost 8 bases and the V segment lost 7 bases, leaving 14 bases of the junction unmatched. The CDR3 consists of 17 residues. The chain's CDR3 is CASTTRWGTSGEYEQFF. In DNA form, the CDR3 reads TGTGCCAGCACCACCCGGTGGGGGACTAGCGGGGAATATGAGCAGTTCTTC.

The rearrangement uses TRBV5-1 and TRBJ1-6; possibly TRBD1 for D (6 bases). The CDR3 is 15 residues long. V dropped 3 bases and J dropped 5 bases, with 12 bases sitting between them. CDR1 and CDR2 from the germline V gene are SGHRS and YFSETQ. The CDR3: CASSWDTGDNSPLHF. The CDR3 DNA is TGCGCCAGCAGCTGGGACACCGGGGATAATTCACCCCTCCACTTT.

The chain has TRBV5-6 and TRBJ1-4, with a possible D match to TRBD1 (6 bases). CDR1 SGHDT and CDR2 YYEEEE come from the germline V gene. The CDR3 contains 14 residues. V lost 2 bases, J lost 6 bases, and 11 bases lay in between. The CDR3 DNA reads as TGTGCCAGCAGCTTTTTTGCAGGGGATGAAAAACTGTTTTTT. Translation gives CASSFFAGDEKLFF.

The genes are TRBV18 and TRBJ2-7; TRBD2 matches 8 bases. V shed 4 bases, J shed 4 bases, and the junction held 6 bases outside the gene matches. This CDR3 has 14 amino acids. Germline CDR1 is KGHSH and CDR2 is LQKENI. The CDR3 sequence is CASSLGSGGYEQYF. The CDR3 DNA sequence: TGTGCCAGCTCACTAGGTTCGGGAGGGTACGAGCAGTACTTC.

V usage is TRBV2 and J usage is TRBJ2-7, with 11 nucleotides matching TRBD2. After removal of 8 bases from V and 4 bases from J, the junction contained 4 bases not matched to a gene. This CDR3 comprises 13 residues. CDR1 and CDR2 (germline): SNHLY, FYNNEI. CDR3 bases: TGTGCCAGCCGACTAGCGGGAACGTACGAGCAGTACTTC. Translation gives CASRLAGTYEQYF.

The chain carries TRBV7-6 and TRBJ2-5, with 10 bases fitting TRBD1. There are 18 residues in the CDR3. CDR1 SGHVS and CDR2 FNYEAQ come from the germline V gene. V lost 2 bases to trimming and J lost 0 bases; unmatched junction nucleotides: 9. The DNA of the CDR3 is TGTGCCAGCAGCTTATGGGTCTGGACAGGGGGTGACCAAGAGACCCAGTACTTC. It translates to CASSLWVWTGGDQETQYF.

The rearrangement links TRBV29-1 to TRBJ1-1, with D unresolved. Germline CDR1 is SQVTM and CDR2 is ANQGSEA. Between the trimmed V and J ends, which lost 4 bases and 3 bases, there was a span of 6 bases. The CDR3 has 11 residues. The CDR3 reads CSVGRDTEAFF. The CDR3 coding sequence is TGCAGCGTTGGGCGGGACACTGAAGCTTTCTTT.

J is TRBJ2-5 and V is TRBV9, with D perhaps TRBD1 (6 bases). The V end lost 0 bases, the J end lost 4 bases, and 13 bases lay between the germline ends. Germline loops: CDR1 SGDLS, CDR2 YYNGEE. The CDR3 is 15 amino acids. The CDR3 DNA reads TGTGCCAGCAGCGTAGGAGGGGGAGCATCAGAGACCCAGTACTTC. Translating it yields CASSVGGGASETQYF.

J is TRBJ2-2 and V is TRBV11-3; 10 nucleotides agree with TRBD1. Germline lookup yields CDR1 SGHNT and CDR2 YENEEA. The trim removed 5 bases at V and 2 bases at J, leaving 5 bases unmatched. The CDR3 consists of 16 residues. The CDR3 DNA sequence: TGTGCCAGCAGCCCGAGGGACAGGGGAAACACCGGGGAGCTGTTTTTT. Protein: CASSPRDRGNTGELFF.

This chain links TRBV6-5 with TRBJ1-1; D is unclear. Germline CDR1 is MNHEY and CDR2 is SVGAGI. CDR3 length: 14 amino acids. The V and J ends lost 2 bases and 3 bases respectively, with 10 bases between them. This chain's CDR3 is CASSYQNIDTEAFF. The CDR3 DNA reads as TGTGCCAGCAGTTACCAGAATATCGACACTGAAGCTTTCTTT.

This chain links TRBV4-2 with TRBJ2-2; D perhaps matches TRBD2 (6 bases). Trimming removed 2 bases from V and 3 bases from J, with 13 bases in between. The germline V gene has CDR1 LGHNA and CDR2 YNFKEQ. The CDR3 has 16 residues. CDR3 sequence: CASSQMASEDTGELFF. CDR3 sequence (DNA): TGTGCCAGCAGCCAAATGGCTAGCGAAGACACCGGGGAGCTGTTTTTT.

The rearrangement joins TRBV10-1 to TRBJ1-1; D uncertain. V lost 6 bases, J lost 1 base, and 12 bases lay in between. There are 14 residues in the CDR3. The V gene's germline CDR1 is WNHNN and CDR2 SYGVQD (reference sequence). CDR3 sequence (DNA): TGCGCCAGCAGACCTCGAGCGGGGAACACTGAAGCTTTCTTT. This translates into CASRPRAGNTEAFF.

The chain links TRBV6-2 or TRBV6-3 to TRBJ1-5; D is ambiguous. The CDR3 spans 14 residues. Per germline, CDR1 MNHEY and CDR2 SVGEGT. Trimming removed 1 base at V and 2 bases at J, with 6 bases between. CDR3 protein: CASSYLGGNQPQHF. DNA for the CDR3: TGTGCCAGCAGTTACTTAGGAGGCAATCAGCCCCAGCATTTT.

The chain carries TRBV12-3 or TRBV12-4 and TRBJ1-2; TRBD1 matches 7 bases. This CDR3 contains 13 residues. V trimming: 1 base; J trimming: 6 bases; junction bases outside the gene matches: 2. The CDR3 nucleotides read TGTGCCAGCAGTTTAGGGACAGGTCATGGCTACACCTTC. Translating it yields CASSLGTGHGYTF.

This sequence joins TRBV15 and TRBJ1-5, with D unresolved. Trimming stripped 6 bases from V and 1 base from J, with 10 bases between. The CDR3 is 14 residues long. Germline V gene data show CDR1 as LNHNV and CDR2 as YYDKDF (reference sequence). CDR3 sequence: CATRVEQSNQPQHF. For the CDR3, the DNA is TGTGCCACCAGAGTTGAACAGAGCAATCAGCCCCAGCATTTT.